In this sample, the clone carrying this T cell receptor beta chain turned up many times. Its antigen is still unknown. This record comes from a study of metastatic and nonmetastatic thyroid tumors. The overall study: From malignant and benign thyroid patients, repertoires in blood and in tumor or nodule tissue were compared. Study-level results: Malignant thyroid tumors reportedly had TCR beta diversity that was significantly higher than in benign nodules, in blood and tumor.

Ahead of thyroid surgery, no patient had received treatment of any kind. Per the original methods: Clinicopathological groups of papillary thyroid cancer showed CDR3 differences that were used to build a distant-metastasis classifier. TCRdb recomputed clones from the PCR reads via MiXCR. Here the V and J calls rest on TCRdb's processing, not on the authors' analysis. This sample carries about 22,000 clones, more than 12% of them seen once, and the ten largest clones take roughly 15%. This TCR came from a female donor with papillary thyroid cancer or a benign thyroid nodule (not recorded which). Some clones in this sample may be carry-over from other donors' samples. The specimen sequenced was tumor tissue.

The CDR3 DNA reads as TGTGCCAGCAGTAGGGCGGAGCACGCGAACACCGGGGAGCTGTTTTTT. Translating it yields CASSRAEHANTGELFF. This chain links TRBV6-1 with TRBJ2-2; no clear D. The CDR3 has 16 amino acids. In germline, CDR1 is MNHNS, CDR2 SASEGT. Trimming took 5 bases from V and 0 from J, leaving 13 bases between them.